This passage covers 28 T cell receptor beta chains from one sample sequenced in a study of PD-L1 blockade in urothelial cancer. Sequenced by immunoSEQ multiplex PCR; TCRdb stores in-frame clones only, minus some. The data contain some 100,000 clones, roughly 90% of them singletons. Indicated time point: pretreatment peripheral blood. Sequencing used PBMCs, obtained around atezolizumab (anti-PD-L1) treatment. The source of these receptors is a woman of 80 years or more with urothelial cancer.

The CDR3 DNA follows: TGCGCCAGCAGCTTGTCCCAGGCGAACACCGGGGAGCTGTTTTTT. Its protein product is CASSLSQANTGELFF. The chain combines TRBV5-1 with TRBJ2-2; the D is unclear. Germline CDR1 SGHRS, CDR2 YFSETQ. The CDR3 runs to 15 residues. The V end lost 1 base, the J end lost 0 bases, and 7 bases lay between the germline ends.

The chain has TRBV10-1 and TRBJ1-5, with D possibly TRBD1 on 5 matching bases. CDR3 length: 15 residues. V was pared by 3 bases and J by 4 bases, with 13 bases between. Germline V gene sequence: CDR1 WNHNN, CDR2 SYGVQD (reference sequence). The CDR3 sequence is CASSEGQGGNQPQHF. CDR3 DNA: TGCGCCAGCAGTGAAGGTCAGGGTGGTAATCAGCCCCAGCATTTT.

The chain joins TRBV29-1 to TRBJ2-3; no reliable D call. CDR1 and CDR2 from the germline V gene are SQVTM and ANQGSEA. Trimming pared 2 bases from V and 1 base from J, leaving 10 bases between. This CDR3 has 14 residues. CDR3: CSVETLHGTDTQYF. The CDR3 nucleotides read TGCAGCGTTGAAACTCTCCACGGCACAGATACGCAGTATTTT.

This chain connects TRBV18 to TRBJ2-5, with TRBD2 matching 8 bases. Germline V lookup: CDR1 KGHSH, CDR2 LQKENI. Trimming at V came to 1 base and at J to 5 bases, leaving 9 bases not matched to a gene. The CDR3 runs 16 residues. This CDR3 reads CASSPLAGRAPETQYF. Written as DNA, the CDR3 is TGTGCCAGCTCACCACTAGCCGGGAGGGCCCCCGAGACCCAGTACTTC.

The chain combines TRBV9 with TRBJ2-3; 9 nucleotides align to TRBD1. Germline values: CDR1 SGDLS, CDR2 YYNGEE. V was clipped by 3 bases and J by 5 bases; unmatched bases: 13. This CDR3 spans 17 amino acids. CDR3 sequence (DNA): TGTGCCAGCAGCGCTACGACCGGGACAGGGCTAGGAGATACGCAGTATTTT. It encodes CASSATTGTGLGDTQYF.

The V call is TRBV7-9, the J call TRBJ2-2, with 7 positions matching TRBD1. J gave up 3 bases and V 5 bases, and 6 bases lay outside the gene matches. The CDR3 extends over 15 amino acids. From germline, CDR1 is SEHNR and CDR2 FQNEAQ (reference sequence). The CDR3 protein is CASSPRGRDTGELFF. In DNA, the CDR3 is TGTGCCAGCAGCCCGAGGGGGCGGGACACCGGGGAGCTGTTTTTT.

The V gene is TRBV5-6, the J gene TRBJ2-5; TRBD1 might be the D (6 bases). This CDR3 region has 11 residues. CDR1 is SGHDT and CDR2 is YYEEEE in the germline V gene. The V gene lost 3 bases and the J gene lost 14 bases, with 14 bases spanning the gap. The DNA of the CDR3 is TGTGCCAGCAGCTCCGGACAGCCACAATACTTC. This gives the protein CASSSGQPQYF.

The rearrangement uses TRBV4-1 and TRBJ2-5; 7 positions agree with TRBD1. Germline CDR1 is MGHRA and CDR2 is YSYEKL. The CDR3 is made up of 17 amino acids. J lost 4 bases, V lost 0 bases, and 11 bases had no gene match. The CDR3 sequence: CASSQDLSQGIRETQYF. CDR3 sequence (DNA): TGCGCCAGCAGCCAAGATCTTTCACAGGGGATAAGAGAGACCCAGTACTTC.

The chain is built from TRBV2 and TRBJ2-7; a weak D match, TRBD2 (6 bases). CDR3 size: 12 residues. Germline CDR1 is SNHLY and CDR2 is FYNNEI. V was shortened by 3 bases and J by 3 bases, with 6 bases between the two germline ends. The chain's CDR3 is CASSDSGYEQYF. The CDR3 region has the DNA TGTGCCAGCAGTGATAGCGGCTACGAGCAGTACTTC. Full variable domain (remainder filled in from reference TRBV2 and TRBJ2-7): EPEVTQTPSHQVTQMGQEVILRCVPISNHLYFYWYRQILGQKVEFLVSFYNNEISEKSEIFDDQFSVERPDGSNFTLKIRSTKLEDSAMYFCASSDSGYEQYFGPGTRLTVT.

The J gene is TRBJ2-1, the V gene TRBV13; TRBD2 matches 9 bases. Germline CDR1 PRHDT, CDR2 FYEKMQ (reference sequence). Germline trimming cut 5 bases from V and 5 bases from J; bases unmatched to any gene: 10. CDR3 length equals 16 residues. The CDR3 protein is CASSELAGRDNNEQFF. CDR3 DNA: TGTGCCAGCAGCGAACTAGCGGGTAGAGACAACAATGAGCAGTTCTTC. Combining the CDR3 with reference TRBV13 and TRBJ2-1 gives the whole variable domain AAGVIQSPRHLIKEKRETATLKCYPIPRHDTVYWYQQGPGQDPQFLISFYEKMQSDKGSIPDRFSAQQFSDYHSELNMSSLELGDSALYFCASSELAGRDNNEQFFGPGTRLTVL.

For the CDR3, the DNA is TGTGCCAGCAGCGGCCCCGGGTCCGCCTATGGCTACACCTTC. The encoded protein is CASSGPGSAYGYTF. V is TRBV2 and J is TRBJ1-2; D gene uncertain. The CDR3 totals 14 residues. With 6 bases removed from V and 4 bases from J, the gap between germline ends came to 15 bases. Germline V CDR1 and CDR2: SNHLY, FYNNEI.

The table lists this clone with a count of one. The rearrangement joins TRBV6-5 to TRBJ2-7, with TRBD1 identical over 7 bases. There are 15 residues in the CDR3. Germline V CDR1 and CDR2: MNHEY, SVGAGI. V lost 0 bases to trimming and J lost 2 bases; unmatched junction nucleotides: 4. The chain's CDR3 is CASSYSRDSTYEQYF. The CDR3 DNA reads TGTGCCAGCAGTTACTCTAGGGACAGCACCTACGAGCAGTACTTC.

The gene calls are TRBV19 and TRBJ1-5; TRBD1 aligns across 7 bases. The CDR3 contains 13 residues. Germline V gene data show CDR1 as LNHDA and CDR2 as SQIVND (reference sequence). The V segment lost 5 bases and the J segment 2 bases; nucleotides outside the gene matches: 0. The CDR3 reads CASSGTGNQPQHF. The CDR3 nucleotides read TGTGCCAGTAGTGGGACAGGCAATCAGCCCCAGCATTTT. The full variable domain, rest sourced from reference TRBV19 and TRBJ1-5, is DGGITQSPKYLFRKEGQNVTLSCEQNLNHDAMYWYRQDPGQGLRLIYYSQIVNDFQKGDIAEGYSVSREKKESFPLTVTSAQKNPTAFYLCASSGTGNQPQHFGDGTRLSIL.

This clone showed up just once. This chain links TRBV27 with TRBJ2-3; D might be TRBD1 (5 bases). Per the germline V gene, CDR1 is MNHEY and CDR2 is SMNVEV (reference sequence). The ends were cut back, 5 bases at V and 10 bases at J, with 22 bases in the middle. This CDR3 spans 15 amino acids. Here the CDR3 DNA reads TGTGCCAGCAGTAGATACTCCGGGCACCCCAGGGCGCAGTATTTT. It is translated as CASSRYSGHPRAQYF.

This sequence joins TRBV18 and TRBJ1-1; 8 bases align to TRBD1. The germline V gene has CDR1 KGHSH and CDR2 LQKENI. J gave up 4 bases and V 2 bases, and 3 bases lay outside the gene matches. CDR3 size: 14 residues. In DNA form, the CDR3 reads TGTGCCAGCTCACCAAACAGGGGGACCACTGAAGCTTTCTTT. The encoded protein is CASSPNRGTTEAFF. The full variable domain, in which reference TRBV18 and TRBJ1-1 provide the parts outside the CDR3, is NAGVMQNPRHLVRRRGQEARLRCSPMKGHSHVYWYRQLPEEGLKFMVYLQKENIIDESGMPKERFSAEFPKEGPSILRIQQVVRGDSAAYFCASSPNRGTTEAFFGQGTRLTVV.

The J gene is TRBJ2-3, the V gene TRBV2; D gene uncertain. The CDR3 extends over 12 amino acids. Trimming removed 3 bases from V and 9 bases from J, with 10 bases in between. CDR1 is SNHLY and CDR2 is FYNNEI in the germline V gene. The CDR3 coding sequence is TGTGCCAGCAGTGAGGCTAGATCGACGCAGTATTTT. Encoded protein: CASSEARSTQYF.

The chain joins TRBV5-1 to TRBJ1-1; no reliable D call. V was trimmed by 4 bases and J by 3 bases, leaving 10 bases between them. Looked up from germline, CDR1 is SGHRS and CDR2 is YFSETQ. CDR3 length: 13 amino acids. The CDR3 coding sequence is TGCGCCAGCAGCCCCGGGGTATACACTGAAGCTTTCTTT. Translated, it gives CASSPGVYTEAFF.

The chain couples TRBV2 to TRBJ2-1, with 8 bases matching TRBD1. Germline loops: CDR1 SNHLY, CDR2 FYNNEI. The CDR3 totals 15 residues. J was trimmed by 1 base and V by 6 bases; bases with no gene match: 5. The CDR3 DNA is TGTGCCAGCAGGAGGGACAGGACATCCTACAATGAGCAGTTCTTC. Its protein product is CASRRDRTSYNEQFF.

This sequence joins TRBV7-3 and TRBJ2-1; D is perhaps TRBD2 (5 bases). The CDR3 has 16 amino acids. Germline CDR1 and CDR2: SGHTA and FQGTGA. V was cut by 5 bases and J by 7 bases, with 21 bases left in between. The CDR3 DNA is TGTGCCAGCAGCGCCCTGGCTCGGCTAGGCGGGAATGAGCAGTTCTTC. Amino acid sequence: CASSALARLGGNEQFF.

The genes are TRBV18 and TRBJ2-2; possibly TRBD2 for D (5 bases). V shed 0 bases and J shed 3 bases, with 11 bases lying between them. This CDR3 contains 16 residues. Germline V gene lookup returns CDR1 KGHSH and CDR2 LQKENI. CDR3 amino acids: CASSPPRLADTGELFF. CDR3 bases: TGTGCCAGCTCACCACCGCGGCTAGCAGACACCGGGGAGCTGTTTTTT.

The genes are TRBV28 and TRBJ1-2; D gene unclear. The V gene lost 5 bases and the J gene lost 5 bases, with 15 bases spanning the gap. The CDR3 contains 14 residues. Germline V CDR1 and CDR2: MDHEN, SYDVKM. The CDR3, as DNA: TGTGCCAGCAGTCCGCTAAACGGGTTATATGGCTACACCTTC. This encodes CASSPLNGLYGYTF.

This clone has a single count. This sequence joins TRBV5-4 and TRBJ1-1; a possible D gene is TRBD1 (6 bases). The CDR3 runs to 15 residues. V gave up 10 bases and J gave up 4 bases, with 23 bases separating them. From germline, CDR1 is SGHNT and CDR2 YYREEE (reference sequence). DNA of the CDR3: TGTGCCTCCGGGGGGGGCTTCGAGCCGAGCACTGAAGCTTTCTTT. It encodes CASGGGFEPSTEAFF.

The chain recombines TRBV7-9 with TRBJ2-7; TRBD2 agrees at 7 bases. Germline V gene data show CDR1 as SEHNR and CDR2 as FQNEAQ (reference sequence). The CDR3 is made up of 15 amino acids. J gave up 6 bases and V 5 bases, and 13 bases lay outside the gene matches. The CDR3 sequence: CASSPTGLPLAEQYF. CDR3 in DNA: TGTGCCAGCAGCCCCACGGGACTACCCTTAGCCGAGCAGTACTTC. The complete variable domain, with remaining parts taken from reference TRBV7-9 and TRBJ2-7, reads DTGVSQNPRHKITKRGQNVTFRCDPISEHNRLYWYRQTLGQGPEFLTYFQNEAQLEKSRLLSDRFSAERPKGSFSTLEIQRTEQGDSAMYLCASSPTGLPLAEQYFGPGTRLTVT.

This chain uses TRBV6-1 with TRBJ1-5; D might be TRBD1 (5 bases). The CDR3 extends over 18 amino acids. CDR1 MNHNS and CDR2 SASEGT come from the germline V gene. V was shortened by 3 bases and J by 1 base, with 19 bases between the two germline ends. CDR3 region: CASSEGGHRSGSNQPQHF. CDR3 in DNA: TGTGCCAGCAGTGAGGGGGGTCATAGATCTGGGAGCAATCAGCCCCAGCATTTT.

The genes are TRBV5-4 and TRBJ1-1; no clear D. The germline V gene encodes CDR1 SGHNT and CDR2 YYREEE (reference sequence). The length of the CDR3 is 14 residues. Trimming took off 4 bases at V and 4 bases at J, with 14 bases between the two ends. This CDR3 reads CASSREPVSTEAFF. The CDR3 bases are TGTGCCAGCAGCCGCGAACCGGTCTCCACTGAAGCTTTCTTT.

This clone was counted a single time. The V and J genes are TRBV7-6 and TRBJ2-1; a weak D match, TRBD2 (6 bases). CDR3 length equals 15 residues. Trimming cost V 6 bases and J 7 bases, with 19 bases left between them. Per germline, CDR1 SGHVS and CDR2 FNYEAQ. CDR3 protein: CASREGAANGNEQFF. CDR3 DNA: TGTGCCAGCAGGGAGGGAGCGGCCAACGGGAATGAGCAGTTCTTC.

J is TRBJ2-7 and V is TRBV27; TRBD2 agrees at 15 bases. The length of the CDR3 is 16 residues. Trimming took 10 bases from V and 0 from J; bases not matched to a gene: 7. CDR1 and CDR2 (germline): MNHEY, SMNVEV (reference sequence). CDR3 coding DNA: TGTGCCACCCAGGGACTAGCGGGAGGCCTCTCCTACGAGCAGTACTTC. This codes for CATQGLAGGLSYEQYF.

The chain has TRBV6-6 and TRBJ2-2; unclear D gene. Trimming cost V 11 bases and J 1 base, with 17 bases left between them. Looked up from germline, CDR1 is MNHNY and CDR2 is SVGAGI (reference sequence). The CDR3 contains 15 residues. CDR3: CAAQTQDLNTGELFF. The CDR3 bases are TGTGCCGCACAGACCCAAGATCTGAACACCGGGGAGCTGTTTTTT.